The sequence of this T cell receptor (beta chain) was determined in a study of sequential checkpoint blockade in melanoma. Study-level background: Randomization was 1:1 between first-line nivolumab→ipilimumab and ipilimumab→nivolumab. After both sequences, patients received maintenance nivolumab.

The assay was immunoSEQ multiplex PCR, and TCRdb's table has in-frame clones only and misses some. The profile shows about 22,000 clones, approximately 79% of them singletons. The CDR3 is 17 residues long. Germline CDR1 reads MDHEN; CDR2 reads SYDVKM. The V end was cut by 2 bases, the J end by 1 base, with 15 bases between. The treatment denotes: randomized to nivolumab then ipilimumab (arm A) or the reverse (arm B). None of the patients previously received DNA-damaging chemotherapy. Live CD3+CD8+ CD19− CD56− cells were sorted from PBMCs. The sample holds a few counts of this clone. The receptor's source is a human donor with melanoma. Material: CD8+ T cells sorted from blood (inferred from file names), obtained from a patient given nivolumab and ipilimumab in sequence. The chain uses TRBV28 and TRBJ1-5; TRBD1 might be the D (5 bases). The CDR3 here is CASSLRVGRVSNQPQHF. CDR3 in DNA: TGTGCCAGCAGTTTAAGGGTCGGCAGGGTAAGCAATCAGCCCCAGCATTTT. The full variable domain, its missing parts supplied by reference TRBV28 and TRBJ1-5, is DVKVTQSSRYLVKRTGEKVFLECVQDMDHENMFWYRQDPGLGLRLIYFSYDVKMKEKGDIPEGYSVSREKKERFSLILESASTNQTSMYLCASSLRVGRVSNQPQHFGDGTRLSIL.